This TCR beta chain was identified during a study of blood T cell repertoires in COVID-19 (dated by TCRdb to between 2020 and 2021). Notes on the research overall: Collaborator samples came from the United States, Italy and Spain and covered acute and convalescent phases of COVID-19. Nearly every sample came with metadata listing a de-identified subject ID, COVID-19 status, age in years and sex. The repertoires were made available in a free public database intended to serve as a resource for research on the immune response to SARS-CoV-2. Deeply sampled blood TCRbeta repertoires from subjects exposed to, actively infected with, or recovered from COVID-19 were included in the dataset. Samples were obtained from the ongoing ImmuneRACE study (first 160 participants) and from over a thousand subjects provided by 6 global collaborators. Where available, HLA class I and class II types were obtained from metadata supplied by the sample provider rather than from assay-based typing. The material from the prospective study consisted of cDNA or gDNA derived from T cells, B-cell-depleted T cells, or PBMCs.

This clone has just one count. Its antigen has not been determined. The sample holds no much larger clone one base away, and base qualities are not on file. TCRbeta CDR3 regions were amplified from genomic DNA using the immunoSEQ Assay, a bias-controlled multiplex PCR. The paper's processing steps were these. The number of nucleated cells in each sample was estimated by amplification of reference gene primers within the assay. Sequence reads were collapsed and filtered to measure the absolute abundance of every unique TCRbeta CDR3 rearrangement. For each sample, productive Simpson clonality was calculated as the square root of Simpson's diversity index across productive rearrangements. Here the immuneACCESS table is served through TCRdb, limited to in-frame sequences with V and J called. Missing clones are a known gap in these copies; in checked studies unresolved V genes cover under half, and the rest lacks a known reason. The DNA was the basis for D and trimming; V, J and clone size are from that table. The sample yields approximately 490,000 clones; 87% were counted once. 0.7% of the sample comes from the top ten.

In the prospective study, participants were 18 to 89 years old, resided in about two dozen geographic areas of the United States, and were enrolled through a virtual design. To assign participants to cohorts, the prospective study relied on clinical history that participants themselves reported in a screening survey and a study questionnaire. Recovered participants in ImmuneRACE Cohort 3 were defined as having two consecutive negative NP/OP PCR tests, clearance from a healthcare professional, or resolution of symptoms. In the prospective study, mobile phlebotomists collected whole blood, serum and a nasopharyngeal or oropharyngeal swab from each participant. Additional blood draws and questionnaires over an approximately two-month period could optionally be provided by prospective study participants. Before DNA extraction, prospective study blood samples were shipped either frozen or at room temperature.

Here is what the overall study found, with its caveats: The quantity of clinical and demographic metadata differed by source and by participant and was supplied without curation.

Germline trimming: 4 bases from V, 2 bases from J; junction bases outside gene matches: 11. The germline V gene yields SGHTA for CDR1 and FQGNSA for CDR2. The CDR3 spans 19 residues, from the cysteine through the phenylalanine. The sequence is cut down to CDR3 DNA, 57 bases in frame from base 1. The source is a woman younger than 35 who had recovered from COVID-19. The rearranged segments are TRBV7-2 and TRBJ2-1; 13 bases in between match TRBD2. Sequencing used PBMCs or T cells enriched from blood (not recorded which). The CDR3 protein: CASSSRSGTSGVAYNEQFF. The DNA sequence reads TGTGCCAGCAGCTCCCGTTCCGGGACTAGCGGGGTGGCCTACAATGAGCAGTTCTTC.